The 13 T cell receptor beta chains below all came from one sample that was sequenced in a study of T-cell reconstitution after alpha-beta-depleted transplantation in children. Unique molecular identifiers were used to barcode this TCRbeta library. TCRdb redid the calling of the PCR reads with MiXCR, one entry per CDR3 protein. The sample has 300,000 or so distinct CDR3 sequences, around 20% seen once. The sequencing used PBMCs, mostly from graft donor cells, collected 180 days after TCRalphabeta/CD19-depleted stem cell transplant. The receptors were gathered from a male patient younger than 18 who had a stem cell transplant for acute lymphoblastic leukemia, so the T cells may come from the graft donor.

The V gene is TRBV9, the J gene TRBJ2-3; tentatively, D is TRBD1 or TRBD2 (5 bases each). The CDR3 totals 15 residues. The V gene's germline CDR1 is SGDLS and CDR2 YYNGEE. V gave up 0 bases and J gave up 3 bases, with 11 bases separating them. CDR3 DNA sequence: TGTGCCAGCAGCGTAGCGGGGCCCAGTACAGATACGCAGTATTTT. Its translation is CASSVAGPSTDTQYF. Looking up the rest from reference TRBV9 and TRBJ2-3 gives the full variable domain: DSGVTQTPKHLITATGQRVTLRCSPRSGDLSVYWYQQSLDQGLQFLIQYYNGEERAKGNILERFSAQQFPDLHSELNLSSLELGDSALYFCASSVAGPSTDTQYFGPGTRLTVL.

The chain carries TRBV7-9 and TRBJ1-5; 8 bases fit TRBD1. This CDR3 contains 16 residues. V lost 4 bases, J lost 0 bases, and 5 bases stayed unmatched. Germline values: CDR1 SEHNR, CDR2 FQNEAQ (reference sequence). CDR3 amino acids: CASSSQGAYSNQPQHF. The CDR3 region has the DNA TGTGCCAGCAGCTCCCAGGGGGCATATAGCAATCAGCCCCAGCATTTT.

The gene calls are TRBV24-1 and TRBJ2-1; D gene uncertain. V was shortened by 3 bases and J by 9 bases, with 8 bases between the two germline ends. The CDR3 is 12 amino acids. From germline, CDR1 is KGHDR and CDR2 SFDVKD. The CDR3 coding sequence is TGTGCCACCAGTGATAGAATGGGTGAGCAGTTCTTC. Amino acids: CATSDRMGEQFF.

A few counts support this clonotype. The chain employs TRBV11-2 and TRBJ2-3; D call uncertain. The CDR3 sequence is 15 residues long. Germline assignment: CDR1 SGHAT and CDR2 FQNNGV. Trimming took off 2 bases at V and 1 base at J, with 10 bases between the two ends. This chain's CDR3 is CASSLIGWGTDTQYF. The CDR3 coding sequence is TGTGCCAGCAGCTTAATTGGTTGGGGCACAGATACGCAGTATTTT.

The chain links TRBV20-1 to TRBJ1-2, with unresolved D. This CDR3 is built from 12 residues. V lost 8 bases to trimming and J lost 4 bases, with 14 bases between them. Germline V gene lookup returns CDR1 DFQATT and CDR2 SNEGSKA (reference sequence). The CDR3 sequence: CSFRWGSYGYTF. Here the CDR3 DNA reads TGCAGTTTTAGATGGGGTAGCTATGGCTACACCTTC.

In DNA, the CDR3 is TGTGCCAGCAGCTTAGGGACTAGCGGTGGTATGAAGCAGTTCTTC. It encodes CASSLGTSGGMKQFF. J is TRBJ2-1 and V is TRBV7-9, with TRBD2 matching over 10 bases. CDR1 and CDR2 from the germline V gene are SEHNR and FQNEAQ (reference sequence). The CDR3 extends over 15 amino acids. V lost 1 base, J lost 11 bases, and 8 bases stayed unmatched.

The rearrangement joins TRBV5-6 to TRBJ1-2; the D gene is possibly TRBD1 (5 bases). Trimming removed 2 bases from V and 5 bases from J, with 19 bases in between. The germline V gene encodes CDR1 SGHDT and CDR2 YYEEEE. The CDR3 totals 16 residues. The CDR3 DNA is TGTGCCAGCAGCTTTGATCCCCGGGACGGAAATTATGGCTACACCTTC. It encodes CASSFDPRDGNYGYTF.

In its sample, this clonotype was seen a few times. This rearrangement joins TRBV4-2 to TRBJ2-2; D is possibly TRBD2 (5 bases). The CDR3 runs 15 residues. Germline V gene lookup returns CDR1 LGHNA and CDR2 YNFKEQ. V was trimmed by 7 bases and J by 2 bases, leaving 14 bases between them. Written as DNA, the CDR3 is TGTGCCAGCACCCCTAGCCTCGTAAACACCGGGGAGCTGTTTTTT. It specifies CASTPSLVNTGELFF.

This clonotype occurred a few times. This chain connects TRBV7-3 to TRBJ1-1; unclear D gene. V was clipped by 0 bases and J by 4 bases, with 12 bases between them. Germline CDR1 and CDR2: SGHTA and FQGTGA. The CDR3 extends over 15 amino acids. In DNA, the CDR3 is TGTGCCAGCAGCTTAACGAACGGACGAGGCACTGAAGCTTTCTTT. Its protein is CASSLTNGRGTEAFF.

CDR3 amino acids: CSVGGGKSSYNEQFF. The CDR3 nucleotides read TGCAGCGTTGGGGGCGGGAAGAGCTCCTACAATGAGCAGTTCTTC. The rearrangement links TRBV29-1 to TRBJ2-1; D perhaps matches TRBD2 (6 bases). V shed 4 bases and J shed 0 bases, with 13 bases lying between them. The germline gives CDR1 SQVTM, CDR2 ANQGSEA. This CDR3 is 15 amino acids long.

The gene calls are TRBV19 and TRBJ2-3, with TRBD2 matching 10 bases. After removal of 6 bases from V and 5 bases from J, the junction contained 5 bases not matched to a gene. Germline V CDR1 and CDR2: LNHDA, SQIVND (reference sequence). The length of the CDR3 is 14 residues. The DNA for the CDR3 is TGTGCCAGTAGCCGAGCGGGAGGGCTAGATACGCAGTATTTT. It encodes CASSRAGGLDTQYF.

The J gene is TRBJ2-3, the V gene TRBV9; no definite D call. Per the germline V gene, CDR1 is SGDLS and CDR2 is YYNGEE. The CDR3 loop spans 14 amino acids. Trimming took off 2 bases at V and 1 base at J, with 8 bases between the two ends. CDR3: CASSVTRRTDTQYF. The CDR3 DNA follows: TGTGCCAGCAGCGTGACTCGCCGCACAGATACGCAGTATTTT.

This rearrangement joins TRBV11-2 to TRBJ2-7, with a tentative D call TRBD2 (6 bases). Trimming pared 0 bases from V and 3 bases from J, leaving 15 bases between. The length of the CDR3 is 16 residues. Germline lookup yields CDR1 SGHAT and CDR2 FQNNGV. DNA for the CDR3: TGTGCCAGCAGCTTAGACAATGCCGGGAGTAGCTACGAGCAGTACTTC. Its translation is CASSLDNAGSSYEQYF.